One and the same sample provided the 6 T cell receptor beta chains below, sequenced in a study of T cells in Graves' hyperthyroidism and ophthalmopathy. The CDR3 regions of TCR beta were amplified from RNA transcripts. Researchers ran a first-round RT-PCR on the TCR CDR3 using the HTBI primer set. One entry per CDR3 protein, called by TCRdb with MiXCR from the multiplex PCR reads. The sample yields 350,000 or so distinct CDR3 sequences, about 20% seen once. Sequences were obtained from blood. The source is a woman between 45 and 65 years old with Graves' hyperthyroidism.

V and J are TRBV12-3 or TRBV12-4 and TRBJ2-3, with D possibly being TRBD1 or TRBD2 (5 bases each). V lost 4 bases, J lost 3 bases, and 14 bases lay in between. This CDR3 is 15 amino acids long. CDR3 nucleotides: TGTGCCAGCAGTTACGAGGGGCCGATGACAGATACGCAGTATTTT. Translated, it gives CASSYEGPMTDTQYF.

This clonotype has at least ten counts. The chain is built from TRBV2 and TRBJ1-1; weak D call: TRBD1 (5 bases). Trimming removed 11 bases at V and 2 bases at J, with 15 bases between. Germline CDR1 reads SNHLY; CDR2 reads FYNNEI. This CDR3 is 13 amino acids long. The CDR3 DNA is TGTGCCGGAAAGGGACGGCTTAACACTGAAGCTTTCTTT. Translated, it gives CAGKGRLNTEAFF.

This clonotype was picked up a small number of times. The CDR3 region is CASSSRDIYNEQFF. CDR3 bases: TGTGCCAGCAGCTCCCGGGACATCTACAATGAGCAGTTCTTC. V gene TRBV13 combines with J gene TRBJ2-1; a possible D gene is TRBD1 (6 bases). Germline CDR1 is PRHDT and CDR2 is FYEKMQ (reference sequence). CDR3 length: 14 amino acids. V gave up 4 bases and J gave up 3 bases, with 10 bases separating them. The full variable domain, its missing parts supplied by reference TRBV13 and TRBJ2-1, is AAGVIQSPRHLIKEKRETATLKCYPIPRHDTVYWYQQGPGQDPQFLISFYEKMQSDKGSIPDRFSAQQFSDYHSELNMSSLELGDSALYFCASSSRDIYNEQFFGPGTRLTVL.

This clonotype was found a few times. The CDR3 sequence is CAWSAKGSPYNEQFF. The CDR3 nucleotides are TGTGCCTGGAGTGCAAAGGGGAGTCCCTACAATGAGCAGTTCTTC. This rearrangement joins TRBV30 to TRBJ2-1; D is tentatively TRBD1 or TRBD2 (5 bases each). Germline assignment: CDR1 GTSNPN and CDR2 SVGIG (reference sequence). CDR3 length: 15 amino acids. The V end lost 1 base, the J end lost 2 bases, and 12 bases lay between the germline ends.

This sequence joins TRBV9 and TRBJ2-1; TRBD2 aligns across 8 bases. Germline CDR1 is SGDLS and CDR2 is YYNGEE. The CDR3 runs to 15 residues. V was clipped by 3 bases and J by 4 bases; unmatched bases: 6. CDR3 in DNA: TGTGCCAGCAGCGACTCTAGCGGGCCTTACAATGAGCAGTTCTTC. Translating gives CASSDSSGPYNEQFF.

The CDR3 spells CASSLVSGTINEQFF. CDR3 coding DNA: TGTGCCAGCAGCTTAGTTTCAGGCACCATAAATGAGCAGTTCTTC. The rearrangement links TRBV7-9 to TRBJ2-1, with D unclear. This CDR3 is built from 15 residues. Deletions cut 1 base from V and 7 bases from J, with 14 bases between. CDR1 SEHNR and CDR2 FQNEAQ come from the germline V gene (reference sequence).